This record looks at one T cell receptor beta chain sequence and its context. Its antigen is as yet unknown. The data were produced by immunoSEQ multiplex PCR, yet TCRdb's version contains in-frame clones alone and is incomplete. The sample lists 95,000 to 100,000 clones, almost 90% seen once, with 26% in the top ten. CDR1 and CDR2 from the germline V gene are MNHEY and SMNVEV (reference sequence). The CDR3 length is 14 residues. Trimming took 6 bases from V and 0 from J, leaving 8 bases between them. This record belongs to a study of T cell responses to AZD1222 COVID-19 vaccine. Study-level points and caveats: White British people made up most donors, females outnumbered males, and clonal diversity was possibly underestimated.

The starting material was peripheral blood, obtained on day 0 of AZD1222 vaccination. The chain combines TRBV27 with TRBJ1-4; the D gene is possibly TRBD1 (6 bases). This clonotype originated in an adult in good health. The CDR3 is CASRDRTTNEKLFF. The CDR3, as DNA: TGTGCCAGCAGAGACAGGACAACTAATGAAAAACTGTTTTTT.